The clone carrying this TCR beta chain came up a few times. Measured with immunoSEQ multiplex PCR; TCRdb has only the in-frame clones, and not every one. The table has fewer than 300,000 clones, more than 75% seen once; the top ten hold about 1.4%. The sample comes from a study of blood T cell repertoires in COVID-19. The wider study: Italy, Spain and the United States were the sources of the convalescent and acute COVID-19 samples.

The sample comprised peripheral blood. The sequence derives from a woman aged 40 to 55 who had recovered from COVID-19.

The CDR3 bases are TGTGCCAGCAGCCCAACAGGGGGCCACCTTGAAGCTTTCTTT. Translation: CASSPTGGHLEAFF. The chain joins TRBV7-2 to TRBJ1-1, with 9 nucleotides matching TRBD1. The germline V gene has CDR1 SGHTA and CDR2 FQGNSA. Germline trimming cut 5 bases from V and 7 bases from J; bases unmatched to any gene: 8. CDR3 length: 14 residues.